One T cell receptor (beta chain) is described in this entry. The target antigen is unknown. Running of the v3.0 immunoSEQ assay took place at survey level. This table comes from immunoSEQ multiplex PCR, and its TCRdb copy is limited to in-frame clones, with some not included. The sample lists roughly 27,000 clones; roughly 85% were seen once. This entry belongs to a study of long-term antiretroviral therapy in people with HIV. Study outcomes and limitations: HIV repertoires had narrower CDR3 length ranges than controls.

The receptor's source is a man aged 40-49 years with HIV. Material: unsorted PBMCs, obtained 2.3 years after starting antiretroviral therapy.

The CDR3 region has the DNA TGCGCCAGCAGCTTCCGCCTAGCGGGAGACACCGGGGAGCTGTTTTTT. This translates into CASSFRLAGDTGELFF. J is TRBJ2-2 and V is TRBV5-1; 10 nucleotides match TRBD2. V shed 2 bases, J shed 3 bases, and the junction held 4 bases outside the gene matches. The CDR3 sequence is 16 residues long. Germline assignment: CDR1 SGHRS and CDR2 YFSETQ. Variable domain in full (rest from reference TRBV5-1 and TRBJ2-2): KAGVTQTPRYLIKTRGQQVTLSCSPISGHRSVSWYQQTPGQGLQFLFEYFSETQRNKGNFPGRFSGRQFSNSRSEMNVSTLELGDSALYLCASSFRLAGDTGELFFGEGSRLTVL.